A selection of T cell receptor beta chains follows, all from one sample in a study of cytomegalovirus exposure and HLA in healthy donors. The method was immunoSEQ multiplex PCR; TCRdb's version includes in-frame clones alone and lacks a portion of them. Here the sample spans approximately 140,000 clones, around 79% being singletons. Source material: PBMCs. The receptor set was obtained from a man aged 18 to 29 in good health and CMV-seronegative. Each CDR3 is given with its conserved first and last residue. The D gene is left open where the match is weak. Clone sizes are given selectively: once, few, many, or a class where the clone is expanded.

>-|TRBJ1-2|-|TRBV7-9
TGTGCCAGCAGCCTTCAGGCCAGGGATCATCGGTATGGCTACACCTTC
CASSLQARDHRYGYTF
>-|TRBJ2-7|-|TRBV19
TGTGCCAGTAGTCTCAGGGGAGCCGAGCAGTACTTC
CASSLRGAEQYF
>-|TRBJ2-1|-|TRBV29-1
TGCAGCGGCGTTGGGAAGGGAGGATACAATGAGCAGTTCTTC
CSGVGKGGYNEQFF
>many|TRBJ2-7|-|TRBV7-8
TGTGCCAGCAGCTTAGTTGCACTAGCATACGAGCAGTACTTC
CASSLVALAYEQYF
>-|TRBJ1-1|-|TRBV7-8
TGTGCCAGCAGCTTAGGAGGGAGAAACACTGAAGCTTTCTTT
CASSLGGRNTEAFF
>-|TRBJ1-2|TRBD1|TRBV10-3
TGTGCCACCGAGGATGGGGGACAGGGGGCTCTTGGCTACACCTTC
CATEDGGQGALGYTF
>-|TRBJ1-6|-|TRBV30
TGTGCCTGGAGGAAGGACAATTGGTATGGTTCACCCCTCCACTTT
CAWRKDNWYGSPLHF
>-|TRBJ2-7|-|TRBV6-1
TGTGCCTGTAGGAGGACCGGGGTGGTCTACGAGCAGTACTTC
CACRRTGVVYEQYF
>-|TRBJ2-1|-|TRBV5-5
TGTGCCAGCAGCAGGGGCACCGAACAGGGAAATGAGCAGTTCTTC
CASSRGTEQGNEQFF
>-|TRBJ1-2|-|TRBV20-1
TGCAGTGCTACAGGGGATTCTGGCTACACCTTC
CSATGDSGYTF
>-|TRBJ1-6|-|TRBV4-3
TGCGCCAGCAGCCAAGATACCGGCGGATATAATTCACCCCTCCACTTT
CASSQDTGGYNSPLHF
>-|TRBJ2-5|-|TRBV7-9
TGTGCCAGCAGCTTCCCTATCTTCCCCACCACCACGACGGAGTGGACCCAGTACTTC
CASSFPIFPTTTTEWTQYF
>-|TRBJ2-7|-|TRBV6-1
TGTGCCAGCAGTGAATCACTATCCCCCTTGAGGGAGCAGTACTTC
CASSESLSPLREQYF
>-|TRBJ2-5|TRBD1|TRBV2
TGTGCCAGCAGGGTAACAGGGGTTGCCCAAGAGACCCAGTACTTC
CASRVTGVAQETQYF
>-|TRBJ2-7|TRBD1|TRBV5-1
TGCGCCAGCAGCTGGGACAGTACCTACGAGCAGTACTTC
CASSWDSTYEQYF
>few|TRBJ1-1|-|TRBV6-5
TGTGCCAGCAGTTACTCGGGGGGGGTAAGCACTGAAGCTTTCTTT
CASSYSGGVSTEAFF
>-|TRBJ2-7|TRBD1|TRBV5-1
TGCGCCAGCAGCGTCTACAGGGGCTACGAGCAGTACTTC
CASSVYRGYEQYF
>-|TRBJ2-1|TRBD2|TRBV7-3
TGTGCCAGCAGCCTACTGGCGGGGGGGCTTTACAATGAGCAGTTCTTC
CASSLLAGGLYNEQFF
>-|TRBJ2-7|-|TRBV10-3
TGTGCCATCAGTATACAGGGACCTTCTTCCTACGAGCAGTACTTC
CAISIQGPSSYEQYF
>-|TRBJ2-1|TRBD2|TRBV7-2
TGTGCCAGCAGCTCTCCCGGTAGCGGGGCGGGATCCTACAATGAGCAGTTCTTC
CASSSPGSGAGSYNEQFF
>-|TRBJ2-1|TRBD2|TRBV5-1
TGCGCCAGCAGCCGGGGGACTAGCGGGGCCCTCTACAATGAGCAGTTCTTC
CASSRGTSGALYNEQFF
>-|TRBJ2-1|TRBD2|TRBV5-1
TGCGCCAGCAGCCGGGATAGGGGCGGGAGGAGTGAGCAGTTCTTC
CASSRDRGGRSEQFF
>-|TRBJ1-1|TRBD1|TRBV19
TGTGCCAGTGGCAGGACAGGGGGGACTGAAGCTTTCTTT
CASGRTGGTEAFF